The following is a T cell receptor (beta chain) sequence with its context. The CDR3 runs 13 residues. Trimming took 4 bases from V and 3 from J, leaving 8 bases between them. Germline CDR1 reads SGHRS; CDR2 reads YFSETQ. This sample was taken from a study of control samples from healthy donors and cancer patients. Assay used: immunoSEQ multiplex PCR; TCRdb lists only in-frame clones, some missing. The sample lists some 210,000 clones; about 90% were seen once. The receptor comes from a man aged 30 to 45 in good health. Sequencing was done on a sample of blood. The genes are TRBV5-1 and TRBJ2-1, with D tentatively TRBD2 (6 bases). CDR3 loop: CASSTGLYNEQFF. In DNA form, the CDR3 reads TGCGCCAGCAGCACGGGACTCTACAATGAGCAGTTCTTC.